This paragraph covers one TCR beta chain sequence. Patients in Seattle were enrolled during active infection, then followed longitudinally. This specimen belongs to a study of blood T cell repertoires in COVID-19. Looking at the study overall: Sites in the United States, Italy and Spain provided acute and convalescent COVID-19 samples.

This CDR3 contains 17 residues. V gave up 0 bases and J gave up 0 bases; unmatched junction bases: 5. Germline values: CDR1 MNHEY, CDR2 SVGEGT. In the original analysis: Estimated nucleated cell counts came from reference gene primer amplification. Profiling relied on immunoSEQ multiplex PCR, and the TCRdb table lists in-frame clones only, not all of them. That table gives V, J and clone size, and the DNA gave D and trimming. Of approximately 340,000 clones in the sample, approximately 90% were seen once. The source of this sequence is a man aged 30-40 years with COVID-19, enrolled during active disease. The chain carries TRBV6-2 or TRBV6-3 and TRBJ2-7; 10 bases are a match to TRBD2. The source material was peripheral blood. The CDR3 loop reads CASSYSSSGSFSYEQYF. The CDR3 DNA is TGTGCCAGCAGTTACTCCTCTAGCGGGAGCTTCTCCTACGAGCAGTACTTC.